The 6 T cell receptor beta chains listed next were all sequenced from one sample in a study of cytomegalovirus exposure and HLA in healthy donors. PCR used 60 Vbeta primers and 13 Jbeta primers. Only in-frame clones appear in the TCRdb table, and some are missing; sequencing was by immunoSEQ multiplex PCR. Of 200,000 or so clones listed, roughly 80% were seen once; the top ten hold approximately 6.3%. The sequencing input was PBMCs. The receptors derive from a man aged 40-55 years in good health and CMV-seropositive.

The rearrangement uses TRBV6-1 and TRBJ1-5, with a weak D call TRBD1 (6 bases). The CDR3 totals 13 residues. V was cut by 3 bases and J by 5 bases, with 8 bases left in between. Germline CDR1 and CDR2: MNHNS and SASEGT. The CDR3 loop is CASSDRQDQPQHF. In DNA, the CDR3 is TGTGCCAGCAGTGATCGACAGGATCAGCCCCAGCATTTT.

The genes are TRBV11-2 and TRBJ2-1, with 11 bases lining up with TRBD2. Germline CDR1 is SGHAT and CDR2 is FQNNGV. V was pared by 1 base and J by 6 bases, with 11 bases of the junction left unmatched. This CDR3 has 18 residues. CDR3 residues: CASSLGPSGGLKVNEQFF. CDR3 sequence (DNA): TGTGCCAGCAGCTTAGGGCCTAGCGGGGGGCTGAAGGTCAATGAGCAGTTCTTC.

The rearrangement joins TRBV2 to TRBJ2-3; 10 nucleotides align to TRBD2. The CDR3 has 18 residues. With V trimmed by 6 bases and J by 1 base, 13 bases remained unmatched. Germline V gene data show CDR1 as SNHLY and CDR2 as FYNNEI. The CDR3 protein is CASRASGGHLTRTDTQYF. CDR3 sequence (DNA): TGTGCCAGCAGAGCTAGCGGGGGCCACCTAACCCGCACAGATACGCAGTATTTT. The full variable domain, in which reference TRBV2 and TRBJ2-3 provide the parts outside the CDR3, is EPEVTQTPSHQVTQMGQEVILRCVPISNHLYFYWYRQILGQKVEFLVSFYNNEISEKSEIFDDQFSVERPDGSNFTLKIRSTKLEDSAMYFCASRASGGHLTRTDTQYFGPGTRLTVL.

The CDR3 DNA reads as TGCGCCAGCAGAGAGGGGGCTTCTAGCACAGATACGCAGTATTTT. Residues: CASREGASSTDTQYF. The chain recombines TRBV5-1 with TRBJ2-3; 7 positions agree with TRBD1. V was pared by 5 bases and J by 0 bases, with 6 bases of the junction left unmatched. CDR1 is SGHRS and CDR2 is YFSETQ in the germline V gene. The CDR3 has 15 residues.

The chain couples TRBV7-3 to TRBJ1-2; tentatively, D is TRBD1 (6 bases). The CDR3 loop spans 15 amino acids. The V and J ends lost 5 bases and 5 bases respectively, with 18 bases between them. Germline V gene lookup returns CDR1 SGHTA and CDR2 FQGTGA. CDR3 sequence: CASSRRPGGLYGYTF. In DNA form, the CDR3 reads TGTGCCAGCAGCCGTAGACCGGGGGGGCTATATGGCTACACCTTC.

This clone was seen only a few times. The rearrangement joins TRBV7-9 to TRBJ2-7, with 7 bases aligning to TRBD1. The length of the CDR3 is 14 residues. Trimming cost V 1 base and J 5 bases; bases outside gene matches: 5. The germline gives CDR1 SEHNR, CDR2 FQNEAQ (reference sequence). This CDR3 reads CASSLVTGSDEQYF. CDR3 bases: TGTGCCAGCAGCTTAGTGACAGGGAGCGACGAGCAGTACTTC.